These 24 T cell receptor beta chains originate from one sample sequenced in a study of blood T cell repertoires in COVID-19. The data were produced by immunoSEQ multiplex PCR, yet TCRdb's version contains in-frame clones alone and is incomplete. This sample has about 76,000 clones, with around 86% found just once. Sequenced: peripheral blood. The receptors derive from an elderly woman with active or convalescent COVID-19.

This clone was picked up a small number of times. The chain employs TRBV19 and TRBJ1-2, with a possible D match to TRBD1 (6 bases). The CDR3 has 14 residues. Germline V gives CDR1 LNHDA, CDR2 SQIVND (reference sequence). V was cut by 4 bases and J by 7 bases, with 16 bases left in between. The CDR3 nucleotides read TGTGCCAGTAGTACAGGGACACCCCCTTCTGGCTACACCTTC. Its protein is CASSTGTPPSGYTF.

V is TRBV6-5 and J is TRBJ2-3; D gene ambiguous. Germline V gives CDR1 MNHEY, CDR2 SVGAGI. V was shortened by 10 bases and J by 2 bases, with 19 bases between the two germline ends. This CDR3 comprises 15 residues. The CDR3 coding sequence is TGTGCCATCACCCGGTGGGCACTTAACACAGATACGCAGTATTTT. Translating it yields CAITRWALNTDTQYF.

The CDR3 region has the DNA TGTGCCAGCAGTACCCCACCTAGGAACACCGGGGAGCTGTTTTTT. This codes for CASSTPPRNTGELFF. The chain carries TRBV6-2 or TRBV6-3 and TRBJ2-2; no clear D gene. The V and J ends lost 5 bases and 1 base respectively, with 11 bases between them. CDR1 and CDR2 (germline): MNHEY, SVGEGT. The length of the CDR3 is 15 residues.

CDR3 bases: TGTGCCAGCTCACCAAATAGGGGGTCCGCCGGGGAGCTGTTTTTT. Its protein is CASSPNRGSAGELFF. The chain employs TRBV18 and TRBJ2-2, with TRBD1 as a possible D gene (6 bases). The CDR3 runs to 15 residues. Germline V lookup: CDR1 KGHSH, CDR2 LQKENI. The germline V and J ends were trimmed by 2 bases and 6 bases, with 13 bases remaining between them.

This clone was counted a single time. Written as DNA, the CDR3 is TGTGCCAGCAGCTTGGGGGGGCCAACGGTTCTATCCTTCTACGAGCAGTACTTC. Its translation is CASSLGGPTVLSFYEQYF. The chain links TRBV5-4 to TRBJ2-7, with D possibly matching TRBD1 (6 bases). This CDR3 region has 18 residues. The ends were cut back, 0 bases at V and 3 bases at J, with 22 bases in the middle. Germline values: CDR1 SGHNT, CDR2 YYREEE (reference sequence).

The V call is TRBV30, the J call TRBJ2-7, with a weak D call TRBD2 (5 bases). The CDR3 extends over 12 amino acids. Germline V lookup: CDR1 GTSNPN, CDR2 SVGIG (reference sequence). Trimming removed 3 bases from V and 6 bases from J, with 12 bases in between. The CDR3 nucleotides are TGTGCCTGGAGAGAGGAGGCCGCCGAGCAGTACTTC. Amino acid sequence: CAWREEAAEQYF. Full variable domain (missing parts from reference TRBV30 and TRBJ2-7): SQTIHQWPATLVQPVGSPLSLECTVEGTSNPNLYWYRQAAGRGLQLLFYSVGIGQISSEVPQNLSASRPQDRQFILSSKKLLLSDSGFYLCAWREEAAEQYFGPGTRLTVT.

The chain recombines TRBV5-6 with TRBJ2-2; possible D gene TRBD2, 6 bases. Germline V CDR1 and CDR2: SGHDT, YYEEEE. Deletions cut 7 bases from V and 7 bases from J, with 17 bases between. The CDR3 is 14 residues long. CDR3 nucleotide sequence: TGTGCCAGCCGACGGGCAGGGCGGGGCGGGGAGCTGTTTTTT. Residues: CASRRAGRGGELFF.

This clone was picked up a small number of times. This chain joins TRBV6-2 or TRBV6-3 and TRBJ1-1; D may be TRBD1 (6 bases). The CDR3 sequence is 13 residues long. Trimming removed 0 bases from V and 5 bases from J, with 7 bases in between. Germline CDR1 reads MNHEY; CDR2 reads SVGEGT. The CDR3 DNA reads as TGTGCCAGCAGTTACTCGAGGGGGACTGAAGCTTTCTTT. This codes for CASSYSRGTEAFF.

The chain carries TRBV2 and TRBJ2-1, with 7 bases matching TRBD1. V dropped 6 bases and J dropped 5; count of bases not matched to a gene: 4. The CDR3 is 13 residues long. CDR1 and CDR2 from the germline V gene are SNHLY and FYNNEI. The CDR3 spells CASRDRRDNEQFF. CDR3 nucleotide sequence: TGTGCCAGCAGGGACAGGCGCGACAATGAGCAGTTCTTC.

This sequence joins TRBV4-1 and TRBJ1-2; possibly TRBD1 for D (6 bases). The V gene's germline CDR1 is MGHRA and CDR2 YSYEKL. The CDR3 spans 15 residues. V was pared by 0 bases and J by 8 bases, with 16 bases between. The CDR3 spells CASSQDSGVPLGYTF. The CDR3 DNA is TGCGCCAGCAGCCAAGACTCAGGGGTCCCTTTGGGCTACACCTTC.

This clone was seen a single time. The chain couples TRBV18 to TRBJ1-2, with 8 bases fitting TRBD1. V trimming: 3 bases; J trimming: 2 bases; junction bases outside the gene matches: 8. CDR1 is KGHSH and CDR2 is LQKENI in the germline V gene. CDR3 length equals 16 residues. CDR3 in DNA: TGTGCCAGCTCACCCCGCGACAGGGGCCAGAACTATGGCTACACCTTC. Translating it yields CASSPRDRGQNYGYTF.

The chain carries TRBV5-1 and TRBJ2-7; 8 bases align to TRBD1. CDR1 is SGHRS and CDR2 is YFSETQ in the germline V gene. The CDR3 spans 14 residues. Trimming at V came to 4 bases and at J to 7 bases, leaving 10 bases not matched to a gene. CDR3 protein: CASSPLGQGGEQYF. DNA for the CDR3: TGCGCCAGCAGCCCCTTAGGACAGGGTGGGGAGCAGTACTTC.

This chain links TRBV7-2 with TRBJ1-2; tentatively, D is TRBD1 (6 bases). Germline loops: CDR1 SGHTA, CDR2 FQGNSA. V dropped 2 bases and J dropped 8 bases, with 12 bases sitting between them. This CDR3 has 13 amino acids. This chain's CDR3 is CASSLPGVGGYTF. DNA of the CDR3: TGTGCCAGCAGCTTACCAGGGGTAGGGGGCTACACCTTC.

V is TRBV15 and J is TRBJ2-3, with 9 bases identical to TRBD2. The V and J ends lost 0 bases and 6 bases, in that order; junction bases with no gene match: 10. The CDR3 is made up of 17 amino acids. Germline values: CDR1 LNHNV, CDR2 YYDKDF (reference sequence). For the CDR3, the DNA is TGTGCCACCAGCAGAGATGTCGGCGGGAGGGGAGCGGATACGCAGTATTTT. It codes for CATSRDVGGRGADTQYF.

The V and J genes are TRBV5-1 and TRBJ1-2; D remains ambiguous. V was shortened by 0 bases and J by 4 bases, with 16 bases between the two germline ends. Germline V gene lookup returns CDR1 SGHRS and CDR2 YFSETQ. The CDR3 covers 16 residues. CDR3 DNA sequence: TGCGCCAGCAGCTTGGAGGGAGATCGTTCCCTCTATGGCTACACCTTC. Translating gives CASSLEGDRSLYGYTF.

The gene calls are TRBV5-4 and TRBJ1-2, with D unclear. Germline V gene sequence: CDR1 SGHNT, CDR2 YYREEE (reference sequence). The ends were cut back, 6 bases at V and 9 bases at J, with 18 bases in the middle. The CDR3 loop spans 13 amino acids. CDR3 amino acids: CASKNTDEWSYTF. The CDR3 nucleotides are TGTGCCAGCAAAAATACAGACGAGTGGAGCTACACCTTC.

J is TRBJ2-5 and V is TRBV23-1; 7 nucleotides line up with TRBD1. TRBV23-1 is an ORF, with its function uncertain. Losses at the gene ends were 4 bases for V and 3 bases for J; bases not matched to a gene: 8. The CDR3 runs 15 residues. CDR3: CASSRPGQFKETQYF. The DNA of the CDR3 is TGCGCCAGCAGTCGGCCGGGACAGTTCAAAGAGACCCAGTACTTC.

The chain recombines TRBV9 with TRBJ2-2, with a weak D call TRBD2 (6 bases). The CDR3 is made up of 17 amino acids. V dropped 0 bases and J dropped 5 bases, with 17 bases sitting between them. CDR1 is SGDLS, CDR2 YYNGEE, per germline. CDR3 sequence: CASSVGVGPGGTGELFF. The CDR3 DNA follows: TGTGCCAGCAGCGTAGGGGTGGGACCCGGAGGGACCGGGGAGCTGTTTTTT.

This clone was seen once. The chain joins TRBV5-7 to TRBJ2-7, with TRBD1 identical over 8 bases. TRBV5-7 is noted as an ORF with a role that remains uncertain. The CDR3 is 17 amino acids. J was trimmed by 0 bases and V by 1 base; bases with no gene match: 9. CDR3 loop: CASSLNRDRCSSYEQYF. For the CDR3, the DNA is TGTGCCAGCAGCTTGAATCGGGACAGGTGCAGCTCCTACGAGCAGTACTTC.

The V call is TRBV28, the J call TRBJ2-4, with 9 nucleotides matching TRBD1. V shed 4 bases and J 7 bases; nucleotides not matched to a gene: 8. The length of the CDR3 is 15 residues. Germline CDR1 and CDR2: MDHEN and SYDVKM. The CDR3 DNA follows: TGTGCCAGCAGTTCGCACAGGGGGCAATGGAACATTCAGTACTTC. It encodes CASSSHRGQWNIQYF.

The chain carries TRBV28 and TRBJ2-1, with 11 positions matching TRBD2. With 7 bases clipped from V and 2 bases from J, the junction kept 7 bases outside the gene matches. Germline V lookup: CDR1 MDHEN, CDR2 SYDVKM. The CDR3 sequence is 16 residues long. Here the CDR3 DNA reads TGTGCCAGCATCCCTAGCGGGGGGTTCACCTACAATGAGCAGTTCTTC. This sequence encodes CASIPSGGFTYNEQFF.

The rearrangement links TRBV18 to TRBJ2-1, with D unclear. Trimming took off 4 bases at V and 5 bases at J, with 9 bases between the two ends. The length of the CDR3 is 13 residues. Germline V CDR1 and CDR2: KGHSH, LQKENI. CDR3 amino acids: CASSQSVNNEQFF. The CDR3 DNA follows: TGTGCCAGCTCACAGTCGGTAAACAATGAGCAGTTCTTC.

The rearrangement joins TRBV9 to TRBJ1-5; 9 bases fit TRBD1. The V gene's germline CDR1 is SGDLS and CDR2 YYNGEE. This CDR3 region has 15 residues. V dropped 3 bases and J dropped 4; count of bases not matched to a gene: 5. DNA of the CDR3: TGTGCCAGCAGCGGACCAGGACAGGGGAATCAGCCCCAGCATTTT. Amino acid sequence: CASSGPGQGNQPQHF.

V gene TRBV5-5 combines with J gene TRBJ2-3, with 8 positions matching TRBD2. Germline V gene data show CDR1 as SGHKS and CDR2 as YYEKEE (reference sequence). The length of the CDR3 is 14 residues. Trimming at V came to 3 bases and at J to 7 bases, leaving 7 bases not matched to a gene. The CDR3 sequence is CASSSLTSDNTQYF. CDR3 nucleotide sequence: TGTGCCAGCAGCTCTCTGACTAGCGACAATACGCAGTATTTT.